This TCR beta chain was identified during a study of radiotherapy plus CTLA-4 blockade in lung cancer. Across the study: Of all patients, around 19% responded objectively and roughly 31% showed disease control. Study findings and constraints: Radiotherapy with ipilimumab was followed by blood expansion of tumor-derived clones. Early blood T cell clone dynamics reportedly forecast response best, with interferon-beta.

As for this clone: Its antigen is still unknown.

Clones were sequenced by immunoSEQ multiplex PCR, and TCRdb holds only the in-frame ones, with some missing. The sample contains 30,000 to 45,000 clones, approximately 72% of which appear only once. Alongside CTLA-4 blockade with ipilimumab, patients with chemo-refractory metastatic non-small-cell lung cancer received focal radiation. V was cut by 5 bases and J by 0 bases, with 11 bases left in between. Looked up from germline, CDR1 is SEHNR and CDR2 is FQNEAQ (reference sequence). This CDR3 has 15 residues. The sample consisted of peripheral blood, taken from a patient treated with radiotherapy plus ipilimumab. V and J are TRBV7-9 and TRBJ1-3; D uncertain. This clonotype was obtained from a human donor with non-small cell lung cancer who had stable disease on radiotherapy plus ipilimumab. The CDR3 DNA follows: TGTGCCAGCAGCGCCGCAGCGCTCTCTGGAAACACCATATATTTT. Its protein is CASSAAALSGNTIYF.